This T cell receptor (beta chain) was recorded in a study of identical twins. Via MiXCR, TCRdb re-called the 5' RACE reads, giving one row per CDR3 protein. The table records 400,000 to 650,000 distinct CDR3 sequences, approximately 22% of them present only once. To note about this clonotype: What it binds is not known.

From germline, CDR1 is LGHDT and CDR2 YNNKEL (reference sequence). The length of the CDR3 is 15 residues. Trimming cost V 3 bases and J 1 base; bases outside gene matches: 4. Study results and limitations: The more abundant beta clonotypes in cord blood had fewer insertions, and memory repertoires did not show this.

These data are also associated with another study on T cells expressing NK-cell markers. From that report: Dominant NKG2C+ clonotype frequencies of 1.0-7.0% of CD8+ T cells were measured in six or seven donors.

The V call is TRBV3-1, the J call TRBJ2-7, with 9 nucleotides matching TRBD1. Sample: CD4+ T cells sorted from blood. The sequence was collected from a woman aged 18-29 years in good health. In nucleotides, the CDR3 is TGTGCCAGCAGCCACCGAGACAGGGGGTCCTACGAGCAGTACTTC. This gives the protein CASSHRDRGSYEQYF.